A single TCR beta chain is shown here with its context. Its antigen is not known. These data come from a study of cytomegalovirus exposure and HLA in healthy donors. As for the study in general: Previous work identified roughly 110 million unique TCR beta sequences from 150 million to 200 million T cells.

General observations from the study: Earlier findings revealed that most TCR beta V segments proved productive either about 87% or about 30% of the time. As immune exposure information, only CMV serostatus was available. In a later analysis, TCR association rates varied by HLA locus: DRB1 most, HLA-C fewest.

Germline CDR1 and CDR2: KGHSH and LQKENI. This CDR3 has 15 residues. Trimming pared 3 bases from V and 6 bases from J, leaving 15 bases between. 13 Jbeta primers and 60 Vbeta primers were used for the PCR. Using immunoSEQ multiplex PCR, the repertoire was profiled, and TCRdb retains in-frame clones only, with some absent. This table has some 130,000 clones, around 80% appearing once. The source of this sequence is a female donor in good health and CMV-seronegative. Specimen: PBMCs. This chain connects TRBV18 to TRBJ1-5; D possibly corresponds to TRBD1 (5 bases). CDR3 protein: CASSPGQGSGQPQHF. DNA of the CDR3: TGTGCCAGCTCACCTGGGCAGGGCTCGGGTCAGCCCCAGCATTTT.